These T cell receptor beta chains were read from a single sample in a study of T cell responses to AZD1222 COVID-19 vaccine. Clones were sequenced by immunoSEQ multiplex PCR, and TCRdb holds only the in-frame ones, with some missing. The table has some 88,000 clones, 75% to 95% seen once. The sample was peripheral blood, taken 28 days after the second AZD1222 dose. The receptors derive from an adult who received the AZD1222 COVID-19 vaccine. The CDR3 runs from the conserved cysteine through the conserved F or W. The D gene is left open where the match is weak. Not all rows give a size; the values are once, few, many and, for expanded clones, a class.

TRBJ1-2 | TRBV5-4 | NA | TRBD1 | TGTGCCAGCAGCCCCTGGACAGGGGTGGGCTATGGCTACACCTTC | CASSPWTGVGYGYTF
TRBJ2-7 | TRBV10-3 | NA | TRBD1 | TGTGCCATCAGAGCTTCGACAGGGAACTACGAGCAGTACTTC | CAIRASTGNYEQYF
TRBJ1-2 | TRBV3-1/TRBV3-2 | NA | NA | TGTGCCAGCAGCCAGGGACTAGACTATGGCTACACCTTC | CASSQGLDYGYTF
TRBJ1-4 | TRBV7-2 | NA | NA | TGTGCCAGCAGCTTAGGGGTAGTAGTACCTAATGAAAAACTGTTTTTT | CASSLGVVVPNEKLFF
TRBJ1-2 | TRBV6-5 | NA | NA | TGTGCCAGCAGTTACCGACGGGGCTGGGGCTATGGCTACACCTTC | CASSYRRGWGYGYTF
TRBJ2-7 | TRBV2 | NA | NA | TGTGCCAGCAGTGAAATGGGTACGGGCGAGCAGTACTTC | CASSEMGTGEQYF
TRBJ1-1 | TRBV9 | NA | NA | TGTGCCAGCAGCGTAAATCAGTTTGGAGGGAACACTGAAGCTTTCTTT | CASSVNQFGGNTEAFF
TRBJ1-1 | TRBV5-6 | few | NA | TGTGCCAGCAGCTTGGAGCTGAAGATGAACACTGAAGCTTTCTTT | CASSLELKMNTEAFF
TRBJ2-5 | TRBV7-3 | NA | TRBD2 | TGTGCCAGCAGTACTGGCCGGGGGGGCCGTTTCCAAGAGACCCAGTACTTC | CASSTGRGGRFQETQYF
TRBJ1-5 | TRBV28 | NA | TRBD1 | TGTGCCAGCACCCCTAGGACAGGGTTTCGGAAAGGCAATCAGCCCCAGCATTTT | CASTPRTGFRKGNQPQHF
TRBJ2-7 | TRBV7-2 | NA | TRBD2 | TGTGCCAGCAGCTTATCTAGCGGGCCCGGCTCCTACGAGCAGTACTTC | CASSLSSGPGSYEQYF
TRBJ1-3 | TRBV5-1 | NA | NA | TGCGCCAGCAGCTTGGACGGGGGGTCTGGAAACACCATATATTTT | CASSLDGGSGNTIYF